This T cell receptor (beta chain) was observed in a study of T cells in Graves' hyperthyroidism and ophthalmopathy. Overall study findings and caveats: The majority of expanded thyroid clonotypes above 0.001 also appeared in blood. By a 13 V-J model, ophthalmopathy was set apart from stable hyperthyroidism.

The table lists this clonotype with a few counts. Its antigen is unknown. Using RNA transcripts as the source, TCR beta CDR3 regions were amplified. TCR CDR3 underwent first-round RT-PCR with the HTBI primer set. TCRdb re-called the multiplex PCR reads with MiXCR, one entry per CDR3 protein. The table lists roughly 700,000 distinct CDR3 sequences, 12% to 15% of them singletons. Investigators excluded patients with uncontrolled infection, other autoimmune disease, pregnancy or lactation. Clinicians diagnosed patients from clinical symptoms, serum thyroxine and TRAb, thyroid ultrasound and orbital computed tomography. Germline CDR1 reads SNHLY; CDR2 reads FYNNEI. The CDR3 has 13 residues. V was clipped by 11 bases and J by 7 bases, with 20 bases between them.

The V call is TRBV2, the J call TRBJ2-5; perhaps TRBD1 as D (5 bases). Sequencing was carried out using blood. The sequence was collected from a woman younger than 30 with Graves' hyperthyroidism. CDR3 residues: CAGARAQKGTQYF. The DNA of the CDR3 is TGTGCCGGGGCCCGGGCACAGAAAGGGACCCAGTACTTC.